The table lists the clone carrying this TCR beta chain with a few counts. Its target is unknown. Primers used in a second PCR of about 6 to 12 cycles were a sample-barcoded 5' primer and a J-beta primer mix. From the 5' RACE reads, TCRdb called clonotypes with MiXCR, one entry per CDR3 protein. The sample includes around 940,000 distinct CDR3 sequences, roughly 50% of them seen just once. This record belongs to a study of blood T cells in healthy people across ages. Study-level findings and limits: Estimated diversity that came from one million T cells was considered an underestimate.

CDR1 is SGHNT, CDR2 YYREEE, per germline (reference sequence). The CDR3 length is 14 residues. V dropped 4 bases and J dropped 5; count of bases not matched to a gene: 7. The chain uses TRBV5-4 and TRBJ2-5; 8 bases line up with TRBD1. Specimen: blood. This TCR was sampled from a woman aged 55-70 years in good health. CDR3 region: CASSASGGWETQYF. The CDR3 nucleotides are TGTGCCAGCAGCGCTTCAGGGGGCTGGGAGACCCAGTACTTC.